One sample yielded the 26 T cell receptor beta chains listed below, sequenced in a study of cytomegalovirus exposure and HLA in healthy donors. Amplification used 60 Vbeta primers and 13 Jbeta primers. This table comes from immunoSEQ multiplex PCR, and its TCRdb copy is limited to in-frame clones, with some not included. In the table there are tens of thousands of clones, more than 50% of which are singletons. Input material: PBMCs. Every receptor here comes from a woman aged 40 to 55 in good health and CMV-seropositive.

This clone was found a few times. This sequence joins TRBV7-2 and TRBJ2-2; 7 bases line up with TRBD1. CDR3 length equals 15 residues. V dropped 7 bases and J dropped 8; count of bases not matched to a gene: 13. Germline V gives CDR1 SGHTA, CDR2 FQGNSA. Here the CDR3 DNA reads TGTGCCAGCACCATCAGGGGACAGATCGGGGGGGAGCTGTTTTTT. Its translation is CASTIRGQIGGELFF.

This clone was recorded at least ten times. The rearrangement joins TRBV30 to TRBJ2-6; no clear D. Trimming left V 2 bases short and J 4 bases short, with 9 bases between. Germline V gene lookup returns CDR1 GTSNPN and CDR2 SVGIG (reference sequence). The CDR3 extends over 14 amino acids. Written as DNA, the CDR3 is TGTGCCTGGAGTCTCTCTCTAGGGGCCAACGTCCTGACTTTC. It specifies CAWSLSLGANVLTF.

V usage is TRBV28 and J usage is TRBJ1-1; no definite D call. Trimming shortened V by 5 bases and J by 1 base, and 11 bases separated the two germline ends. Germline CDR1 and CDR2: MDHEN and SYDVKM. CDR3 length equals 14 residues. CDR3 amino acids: CASSPVSENTEAFF. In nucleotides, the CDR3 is TGTGCCAGCAGTCCAGTCTCTGAGAACACTGAAGCTTTCTTT.

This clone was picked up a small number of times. The CDR3 loop is CASSEQGRHVNTEAFF. The CDR3 coding sequence is TGTGCCAGCAGTGAACAAGGCAGGCACGTGAACACTGAAGCTTTCTTT. The V and J genes are TRBV6-1 and TRBJ1-1; D is undetermined. The CDR3 totals 16 residues. CDR1 and CDR2 from the germline V gene are MNHNS and SASEGT. The V and J ends lost 2 bases and 0 bases respectively, with 13 bases between them.

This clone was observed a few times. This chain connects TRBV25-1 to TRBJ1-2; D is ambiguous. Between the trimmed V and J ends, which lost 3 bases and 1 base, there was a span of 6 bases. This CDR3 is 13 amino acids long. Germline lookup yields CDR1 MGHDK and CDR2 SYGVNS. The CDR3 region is CASSDRINYGYTF. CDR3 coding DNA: TGTGCCAGCAGTGACAGAATTAACTATGGCTACACCTTC.

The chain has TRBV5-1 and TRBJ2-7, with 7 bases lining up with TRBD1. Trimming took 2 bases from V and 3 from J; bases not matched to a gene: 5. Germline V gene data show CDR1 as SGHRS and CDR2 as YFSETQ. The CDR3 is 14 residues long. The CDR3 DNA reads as TGCGCCAGCAGCTTCGGGACAGTTAGCTACGAGCAGTACTTC. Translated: CASSFGTVSYEQYF.

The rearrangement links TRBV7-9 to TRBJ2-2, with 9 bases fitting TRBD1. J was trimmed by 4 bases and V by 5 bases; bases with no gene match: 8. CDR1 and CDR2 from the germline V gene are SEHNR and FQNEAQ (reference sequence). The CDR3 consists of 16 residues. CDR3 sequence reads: CASSQPGTGTTGELFF. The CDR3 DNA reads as TGTGCCAGCAGCCAACCCGGGACAGGGACCACCGGGGAGCTGTTTTTT.

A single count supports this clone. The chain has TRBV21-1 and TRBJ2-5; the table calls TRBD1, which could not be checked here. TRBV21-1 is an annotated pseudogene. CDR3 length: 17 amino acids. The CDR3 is CASSAKSLTALQETQYF. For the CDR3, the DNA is TGTGCCAGCAGCGCAAAGTCCCTGACAGCGCTTCAAGAGACCCAGTACTTC.

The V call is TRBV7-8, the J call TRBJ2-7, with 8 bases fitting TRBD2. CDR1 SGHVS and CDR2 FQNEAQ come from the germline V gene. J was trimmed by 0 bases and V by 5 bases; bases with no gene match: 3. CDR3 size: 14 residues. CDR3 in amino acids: CASSPSGFSYEQYF. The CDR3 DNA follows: TGTGCCAGCAGCCCTAGCGGGTTCTCCTACGAGCAGTACTTC.

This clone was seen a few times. CDR3 DNA sequence: TGCGCCAGCAGCTTGGGAGGGAACACTGAAGCTTTCTTT. Encoded protein: CASSLGGNTEAFF. The chain couples TRBV5-1 to TRBJ1-1; D is undetermined. V lost 0 bases and J lost 1, with 4 bases in between. Germline V gives CDR1 SGHRS, CDR2 YFSETQ. There are 13 residues in the CDR3.

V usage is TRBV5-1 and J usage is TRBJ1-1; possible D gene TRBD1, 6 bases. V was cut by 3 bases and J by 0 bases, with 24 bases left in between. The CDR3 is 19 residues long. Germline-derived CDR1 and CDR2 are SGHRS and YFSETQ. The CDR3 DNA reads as TGCGCCAGCAGCTCCGGGTCCTTTCTTGGGGGGGCAATGAACACTGAAGCTTTCTTT. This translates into CASSSGSFLGGAMNTEAFF.

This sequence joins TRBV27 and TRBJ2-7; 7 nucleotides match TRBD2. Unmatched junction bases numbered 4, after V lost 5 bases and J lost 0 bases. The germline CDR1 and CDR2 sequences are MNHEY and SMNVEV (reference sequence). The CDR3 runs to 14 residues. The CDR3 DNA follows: TGTGCCAGCAGTCCTCGCGGGGGCTCCTACGAGCAGTACTTC. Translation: CASSPRGGSYEQYF.

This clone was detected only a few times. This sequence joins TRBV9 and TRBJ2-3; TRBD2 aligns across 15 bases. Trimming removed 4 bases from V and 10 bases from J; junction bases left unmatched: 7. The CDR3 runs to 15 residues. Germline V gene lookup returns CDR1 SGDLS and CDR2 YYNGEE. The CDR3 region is CASSPGLAGGTSQYF. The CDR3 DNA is TGTGCCAGCAGCCCGGGACTAGCGGGGGGAACCTCGCAGTATTTT.

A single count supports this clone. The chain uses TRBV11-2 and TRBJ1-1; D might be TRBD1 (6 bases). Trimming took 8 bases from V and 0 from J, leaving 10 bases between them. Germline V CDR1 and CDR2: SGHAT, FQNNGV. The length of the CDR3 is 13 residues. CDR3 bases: TGTGCCAGCCTCGACAGGTTGAACACTGAAGCTTTCTTT. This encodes CASLDRLNTEAFF.

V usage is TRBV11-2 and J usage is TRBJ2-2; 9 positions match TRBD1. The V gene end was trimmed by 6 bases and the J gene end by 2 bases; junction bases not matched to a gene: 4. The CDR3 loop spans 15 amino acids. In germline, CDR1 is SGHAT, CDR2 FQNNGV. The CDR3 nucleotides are TGTGCCAGCAGGAAAACAGGGGGCAACACCGGGGAGCTGTTTTTT. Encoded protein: CASRKTGGNTGELFF.

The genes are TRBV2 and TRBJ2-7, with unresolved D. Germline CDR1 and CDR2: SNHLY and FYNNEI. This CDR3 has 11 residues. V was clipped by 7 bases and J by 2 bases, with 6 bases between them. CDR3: CASKNTYEQYF. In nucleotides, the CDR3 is TGTGCCAGCAAAAACACCTACGAGCAGTACTTC.

CDR3 nucleotides: TGTGCCAGCAGCCGCTTACTGGATTCACCCCTCCACTTT. It codes for CASSRLLDSPLHF. The V and J genes are TRBV5-6 and TRBJ1-6; D gene ambiguous. Germline assignment: CDR1 SGHDT and CDR2 YYEEEE. Trimming cost V 4 bases and J 8 bases, with 10 bases left between them. The CDR3 length is 13 residues.

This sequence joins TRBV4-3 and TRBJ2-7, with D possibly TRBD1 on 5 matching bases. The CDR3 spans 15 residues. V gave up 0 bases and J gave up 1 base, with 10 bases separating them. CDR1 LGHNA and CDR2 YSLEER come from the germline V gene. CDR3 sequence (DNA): TGCGCCAGCAGCCAAGATCCGACAGATTCCTACGAGCAGTACTTC. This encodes CASSQDPTDSYEQYF.

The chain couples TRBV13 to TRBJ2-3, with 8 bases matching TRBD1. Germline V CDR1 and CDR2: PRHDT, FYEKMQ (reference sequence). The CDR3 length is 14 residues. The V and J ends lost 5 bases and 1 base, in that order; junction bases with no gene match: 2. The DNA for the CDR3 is TGTGCCAGCAGCGAGGGACAGGGCACAGATACGCAGTATTTT. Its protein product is CASSEGQGTDTQYF.

The CDR3, as DNA: TGTGCCAGCAGTTACGAGTTAGCGGGGGGCAATGAGCAGTTCTTC. Its translation: CASSYELAGGNEQFF. J is TRBJ2-1 and V is TRBV6-5; 10 nucleotides agree with TRBD2. The germline CDR1 and CDR2 sequences are MNHEY and SVGAGI. The CDR3 runs to 15 residues. The V and J ends lost 2 bases and 6 bases, in that order; junction bases with no gene match: 4.

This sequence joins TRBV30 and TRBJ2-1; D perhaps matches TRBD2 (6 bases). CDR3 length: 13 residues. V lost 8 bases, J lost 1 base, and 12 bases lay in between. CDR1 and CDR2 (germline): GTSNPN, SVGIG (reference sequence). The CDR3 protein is CAGSGGSYNEQFF. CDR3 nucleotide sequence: TGTGCCGGTAGCGGAGGTTCCTACAATGAGCAGTTCTTC.

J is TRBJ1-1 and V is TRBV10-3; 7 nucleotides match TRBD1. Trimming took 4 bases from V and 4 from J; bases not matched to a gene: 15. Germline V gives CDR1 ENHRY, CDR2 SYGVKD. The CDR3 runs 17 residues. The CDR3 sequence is CAISGGDSGSRGTEAFF. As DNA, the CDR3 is TGTGCCATCAGTGGGGGGGACAGCGGGTCAAGGGGCACTGAAGCTTTCTTT.

DNA of the CDR3: TGCGCCAGCAGCTTGGCACCGACAGGGGGTGTCGAGACCCAGTACTTC. Residues: CASSLAPTGGVETQYF. This chain joins TRBV5-1 and TRBJ2-5, with 9 bases matching TRBD1. J gave up 5 bases and V 0 bases, and 8 bases lay outside the gene matches. The CDR3 extends over 16 amino acids. Germline CDR1 reads SGHRS; CDR2 reads YFSETQ.

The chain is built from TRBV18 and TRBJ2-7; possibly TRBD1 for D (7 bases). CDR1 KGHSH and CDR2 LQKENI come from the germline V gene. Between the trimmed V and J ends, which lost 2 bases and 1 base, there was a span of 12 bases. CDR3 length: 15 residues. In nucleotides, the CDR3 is TGTGCCAGCTCACCAGTTCAGGGGGGATCCTACGAGCAGTACTTC. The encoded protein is CASSPVQGGSYEQYF. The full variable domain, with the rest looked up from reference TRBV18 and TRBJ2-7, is NAGVMQNPRHLVRRRGQEARLRCSPMKGHSHVYWYRQLPEEGLKFMVYLQKENIIDESGMPKERFSAEFPKEGPSILRIQQVVRGDSAAYFCASSPVQGGSYEQYFGPGTRLTVT.

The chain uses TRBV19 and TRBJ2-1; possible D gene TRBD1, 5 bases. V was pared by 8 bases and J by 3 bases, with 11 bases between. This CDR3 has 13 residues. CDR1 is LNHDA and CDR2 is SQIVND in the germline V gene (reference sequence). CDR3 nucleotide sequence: TGTGCCAGTTCTCAGGGTAACTACAATGAGCAGTTCTTC. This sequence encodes CASSQGNYNEQFF.

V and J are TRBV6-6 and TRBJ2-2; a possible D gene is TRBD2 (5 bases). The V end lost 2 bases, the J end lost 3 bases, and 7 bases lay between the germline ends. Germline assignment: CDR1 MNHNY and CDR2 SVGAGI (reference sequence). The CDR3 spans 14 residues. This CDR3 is CASSYRRDTGELFF. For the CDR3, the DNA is TGTGCCAGCAGTTACAGGCGGGACACCGGGGAGCTGTTTTTT.